Listed here are 14 T cell receptor beta chains from one sample, sequenced in a study of CD8+CD57+ T cells in acquired aplastic anemia. Genomic DNA, serving as template, underwent TCR beta VDJ and CDR3 profiling. TCRdb re-analysed the reads in MiXCR, keeping a single row per CDR3 protein. The repertoire includes 150,000 to 200,000 distinct CDR3 sequences, around 52% of them detected once, and 25% to 40% sits in the top ten. Only patients with CD8+CD57+ cell expansion on flow cytometry were chosen for sequencing. Sequenced input: sorted CD4+, CD8+, or CD8+CD57+ T cells (not recorded which) from PBMCs. The origin of the receptors is a human donor with aplastic anemia.

The rearrangement links TRBV20-1 to TRBJ1-1; no clear D. The ends were cut back, 6 bases at V and 9 bases at J, with 17 bases in the middle. Per germline, CDR1 DFQATT and CDR2 SNEGSKA (reference sequence). The CDR3 runs 12 residues. The CDR3 DNA follows: TGCAGTGCCACCCCGGGCAGCCCCAAAGCTTTCTTT. Translated, it gives CSATPGSPKAFF.

This clonotype was seen at least ten times. The V gene is TRBV6-1, the J gene TRBJ2-7, with D perhaps TRBD2 (6 bases). Germline loops: CDR1 MNHNS, CDR2 SASEGT. Trimming stripped 5 bases from V and 0 bases from J, with 14 bases between. The CDR3 loop spans 15 amino acids. CDR3 sequence: CASSILADSSYEQYF. CDR3 DNA sequence: TGTGCCAGCAGTATATTAGCGGATAGCTCCTACGAGCAGTACTTC.

In regard to this clonotype: This clone may be a read error of a much larger clone one base away. This chain uses TRBV5-1 with TRBJ2-1; a possible D gene is TRBD2 (5 bases). The V and J ends lost 5 bases and 10 bases respectively, with 22 bases between them. Looked up from germline, CDR1 is SGHRS and CDR2 is YFSETQ. The CDR3 sequence is 15 residues long. DNA of the CDR3: TGCGCCAGCAGTTACACCGGGATCAACTTTGGGGAGCAGTTCTTC. This encodes CASSYTGINFGEQFF.

This clonotype occurred many times. The rearrangement uses TRBV29-1 and TRBJ2-2, with D tentatively TRBD1 or TRBD2 (6 bases each). Germline CDR1 SQVTM, CDR2 ANQGSEA. V lost 7 bases and J lost 6, with 15 bases in between. CDR3 length: 13 residues. CDR3 nucleotides: TGCAGCGGAGGGTGGGGGGCGTCCGGGGAGCTGTTTTTT. Its protein is CSGGWGASGELFF.

This clonotype has more than one count but fewer than ten. The CDR3, as DNA: TGTGCCAGTAGTTCGATGAAGTGGACAGGGGGTGGGTCAGATACGCAGTATTTT. Amino acid sequence: CASSSMKWTGGGSDTQYF. The chain links TRBV19 to TRBJ2-3; 10 bases align to TRBD1. Unmatched junction bases numbered 15, after V lost 5 bases and J lost 4 bases. CDR1 LNHDA and CDR2 SQIVND come from the germline V gene (reference sequence). The CDR3 covers 18 residues.

A remark on this clonotype: This sequence may be a read error, since a much larger clone differs from it by one base. The rearrangement uses TRBV9 and TRBJ2-5; possible D gene TRBD2, 5 bases. The CDR3 has 15 residues. Germline-derived CDR1 and CDR2 are SGDLS and YYNGEE. Trimming left V 3 bases short and J 2 bases short, with 14 bases between. The DNA for the CDR3 is TGTGCCAGCAGCGCCTCTAGCCGGAGTCAAGAGACCCAGTACTTC. Its translation: CASSASSRSQETQYF.

This clonotype has more than one count but fewer than ten. DNA for the CDR3: TGTGCCAGCAGTTTATCGACAGCCAACACAGATACGCAGTATTTT. The encoded protein is CASSLSTANTDTQYF. The J gene is TRBJ2-3, the V gene TRBV9; D perhaps matches TRBD1 (5 bases). V dropped 5 bases and J dropped 2 bases, with 15 bases sitting between them. CDR3 length equals 15 residues. Per the germline V gene, CDR1 is SGDLS and CDR2 is YYNGEE.

This sequence joins TRBV29-1 and TRBJ2-3; possibly TRBD1 or TRBD2 for D (6 bases each). V gave up 7 bases and J gave up 1 base, with 15 bases separating them. The CDR3 length is 14 residues. Germline loops: CDR1 SQVTM, CDR2 ANQGSEA. The CDR3: CSGTTGSGTDTQYF. The CDR3 DNA reads as TGCAGCGGGACTACAGGGAGTGGCACAGATACGCAGTATTTT.

In its sample, this clonotype was seen many times. V and J are TRBV20-1 and TRBJ1-3, with 7 bases matching TRBD1. The CDR3 consists of 16 residues. CDR1 is DFQATT and CDR2 is SNEGSKA in the germline V gene (reference sequence). V lost 2 bases and J lost 4; bases outside the gene matches: 11. CDR3 sequence (DNA): TGCAGTGCTAGATCGTCAACAGGGGTTGAAGGAAACACCATATATTTT. It yields the protein CSARSSTGVEGNTIYF.

The chain is built from TRBV7-3 and TRBJ2-1; 9 bases are a match to TRBD2. CDR3 length equals 19 residues. The junction had 12 bases not matched to a gene; V was cut back by 0 bases and J by 3 bases. Germline CDR1 reads SGHTA; CDR2 reads FQGTGA. The CDR3 nucleotides read TGTGCCAGCAGCTTAACGTTTGGCGGGGGGGCTTCTCACTACAATGAGCAGTTCTTC. Amino acids: CASSLTFGGGASHYNEQFF.

This clonotype was seen many times. The rearrangement joins TRBV29-1 to TRBJ1-2; 10 bases align to TRBD1. The V and J ends lost 7 bases and 8 bases, in that order; junction bases with no gene match: 10. The CDR3 contains 13 residues. Germline-derived CDR1 and CDR2 are SQVTM and ANQGSEA. In DNA form, the CDR3 reads TGCAGCGCCCCCCGGGACAGGGGTGCGGGCTACACCTTC. Translated: CSAPRDRGAGYTF.

This chain links TRBV7-9 with TRBJ1-1; D is undetermined. Trimming removed 5 bases at V and 5 bases at J, with 9 bases between. The germline CDR1 and CDR2 sequences are SEHNR and FQNEAQ (reference sequence). The CDR3 spans 12 residues. DNA of the CDR3: TGTGCCAGCAGCCCCGATGGGACTGAAGCTTTCTTT. It codes for CASSPDGTEAFF.

V and J are TRBV20-1 and TRBJ2-7, with D tentatively TRBD1 (5 bases). Trimming pared 2 bases from V and 5 bases from J, leaving 13 bases between. In germline, CDR1 is DFQATT, CDR2 SNEGSKA (reference sequence). The CDR3 is made up of 13 amino acids. The CDR3, as DNA: TGCAGTGCTAGACCCTACGACAGACACGAGCAGTACTTC. Amino acid sequence: CSARPYDRHEQYF.

The CDR3 region is CASSPYGGAYEQYF. In nucleotides, the CDR3 is TGCGCCAGCAGCCCTTATGGGGGGGCCTACGAGCAGTACTTC. The V call is TRBV4-1, the J call TRBJ2-7; 7 bases map to TRBD2. There are 14 residues in the CDR3. With 4 bases clipped from V and 2 bases from J, the junction kept 5 bases outside the gene matches. Germline loops: CDR1 MGHRA, CDR2 YSYEKL.